This T cell receptor beta chain was identified in a study of long-term antiretroviral therapy in people with HIV. General study results and limits: Clonal expansions arising prior to ART prevailed in the repertoire at every time point. Neither ART adherence, viral resistance nor therapy changes were documented.

Every donor contributed at least one pre-ART and at least two post-ART PBMC samples. Every single participant having HIV got treatment inside the United States. This was the immunoSEQ v3.0 assay at survey level. Sequenced by immunoSEQ multiplex PCR; TCRdb stores in-frame clones only, minus some. Here the sample spans tens of thousands of clones, approximately 83% being singletons. Unmatched junction bases numbered 7, after V lost 1 base and J lost 8 bases. This CDR3 spans 16 amino acids. CDR1 is SEHNR and CDR2 is FQNEAQ in the germline V gene (reference sequence). About this clone: Antigen unknown.

This sequence was found in a man aged 25-45 years with HIV. This chain links TRBV7-9 with TRBJ1-6, with 8 bases identical to TRBD1. Specimen: unsorted PBMCs, collected 2.7 to 2.9 years after starting antiretroviral therapy. The CDR3 sequence: CASSLDLTGAHSPLHF. CDR3 in DNA: TGTGCCAGCAGCTTAGACCTGACAGGGGCCCATTCACCCCTCCACTTT.